This T cell receptor beta chain was found in a study of monozygotic twins with inflammatory bowel disease. Study-level results: Nothing supported a single strong signal or clonotype that was associated with IBD. There was no way to distinguish the different T cell subtypes.

Regarding this clonotype: What it binds is not known.

Collection yielded around 2.7 ml of blood per donor. TCRdb processed the 5' RACE reads again and assigns one entry to each CDR3 protein, with no DNA. The specimen's table records under 350,000 distinct CDR3 sequences. The CDR3 totals 16 residues. From germline, CDR1 is SEHNR and CDR2 FQNEAQ (reference sequence). Specimen: blood. The chain joins TRBV7-9 to TRBJ2-5; TCRdb selects TRBD1, and the lack of DNA leaves this call unchecked. The sequence was collected from a human donor with ulcerative colitis or Crohn's disease, or a healthy co-twin of an affected twin (not recorded which). CDR3 in amino acids: CASSLRIGGDRETQYF.